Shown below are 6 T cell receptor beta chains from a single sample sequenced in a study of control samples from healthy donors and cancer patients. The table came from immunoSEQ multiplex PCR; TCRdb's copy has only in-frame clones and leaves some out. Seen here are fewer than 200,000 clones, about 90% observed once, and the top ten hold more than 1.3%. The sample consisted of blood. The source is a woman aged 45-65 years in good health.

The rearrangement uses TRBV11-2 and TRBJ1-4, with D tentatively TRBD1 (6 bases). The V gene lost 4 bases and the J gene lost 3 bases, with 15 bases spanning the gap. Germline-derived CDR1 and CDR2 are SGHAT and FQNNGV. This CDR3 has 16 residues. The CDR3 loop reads CASSSGQSLANEKLFF. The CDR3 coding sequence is TGTGCCAGCAGCTCTGGACAGTCGTTAGCTAATGAAAAACTGTTTTTT.

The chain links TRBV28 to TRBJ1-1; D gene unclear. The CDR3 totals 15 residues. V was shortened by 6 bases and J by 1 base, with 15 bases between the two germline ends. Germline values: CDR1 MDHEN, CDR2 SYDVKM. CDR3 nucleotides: TGTGCCAGCAGCCCCAACCTTCTACGGAACACTGAAGCTTTCTTT. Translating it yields CASSPNLLRNTEAFF.

CDR3 region: CATSSGGNYNEQFF. DNA of the CDR3: TGTGCCACCTCTAGCGGGGGGAACTACAATGAGCAGTTCTTC. The rearrangement joins TRBV7-9 to TRBJ2-1; 11 bases match TRBD2. This CDR3 comprises 14 residues. Trimming at V came to 10 bases and at J to 3 bases, leaving 5 bases not matched to a gene. CDR1 is SEHNR and CDR2 is FQNEAQ in the germline V gene (reference sequence).

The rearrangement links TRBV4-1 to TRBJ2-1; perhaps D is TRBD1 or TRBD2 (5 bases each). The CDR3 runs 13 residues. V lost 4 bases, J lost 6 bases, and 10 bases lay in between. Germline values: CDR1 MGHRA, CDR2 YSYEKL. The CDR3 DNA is TGCGCCAGCAGCCGAGGGCAGGGCAATGAGCAGTTCTTC. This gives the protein CASSRGQGNEQFF.

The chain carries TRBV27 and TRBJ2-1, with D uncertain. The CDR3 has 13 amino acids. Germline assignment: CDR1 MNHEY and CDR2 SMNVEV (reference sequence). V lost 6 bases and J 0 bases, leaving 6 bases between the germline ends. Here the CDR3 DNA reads TGTGCCAGCAGAGAGAGCTCCTACAATGAGCAGTTCTTC. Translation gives CASRESSYNEQFF.

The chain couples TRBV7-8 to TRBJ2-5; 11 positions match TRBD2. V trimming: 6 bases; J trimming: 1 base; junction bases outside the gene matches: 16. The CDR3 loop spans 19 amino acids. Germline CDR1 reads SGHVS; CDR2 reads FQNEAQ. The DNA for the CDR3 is TGTGCCAGCAGTCCTAGGGTGATAGCGGGAGGGAAAGGCCAAGAGACCCAGTACTTC. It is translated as CASSPRVIAGGKGQETQYF.